This record covers a single T cell receptor beta chain. CDR1 is SEHNR, CDR2 FQNEAQ, per germline (reference sequence). J was trimmed by 2 bases and V by 4 bases; bases with no gene match: 2. The CDR3 sequence is 14 residues long. The data were obtained in a study of shared T cell receptors in the human thymus. Only in-frame clones appear in the TCRdb table, and some are missing; sequencing was by immunoSEQ multiplex PCR. The sample lists about 500,000 clones; approximately 80% were seen once. The sample was also linked to a second study, of human thymus T cells. From that study: Surgeons resected thymus tissue during corrective heart surgery. Thymic and blood repertoires showed apparently biased V and J gene usage.

This receptor was obtained from a boy younger than two with a congenital heart defect. The sample consisted of thymocytes. This chain connects TRBV7-9 to TRBJ1-5, with 7 nucleotides matching TRBD1. The chain's CDR3 is CASSSDRGNQPQHF. DNA of the CDR3: TGTGCCAGCAGCTCCGACAGGGGCAATCAGCCCCAGCATTTT.